This T cell receptor (beta chain) was found in a study of blood T cell repertoires in COVID-19. Whole-study context: Samples came from the United States, Italy and Spain, spanning acute and convalescent COVID-19.

The CDR3 runs 15 residues. V lost 0 bases to trimming and J lost 2 bases, with 10 bases between them. Germline CDR1 is MGHRA and CDR2 is YSYEKL. Source study methods: By means of reference gene primer amplification, nucleated cell counts were estimated. Sequencing was performed with immunoSEQ multiplex PCR; in TCRdb, only in-frame clones are kept and a portion is missing. That table is the source of V, J and clone size, and D and trimming were worked out from the DNA. The sample lists roughly 250,000 clones, 80% to 85% occurring once. Sequencing was done on a sample of peripheral blood. The rearrangement links TRBV4-1 to TRBJ2-5; D may be TRBD1 (5 bases). This receptor was taken from a person aged 65 to 79 with COVID-19, enrolled during active disease. CDR3 coding DNA: TGCGCCAGCAGCCAAGAGGGGAACAGGCAAGAGACCCAGTACTTC. Encoded protein: CASSQEGNRQETQYF.